The clone carrying this TCR beta chain was counted a few times. Produced via immunoSEQ multiplex PCR; TCRdb's table is partial and in-frame only. Of hundreds of thousands of clones listed, roughly 72% are singletons. The record originates from a study of shared clonotypes between healthy human individuals. Germline V gives CDR1 SGHTA, CDR2 FQGNSA. After removal of 4 bases from V and 6 bases from J, the junction contained 8 bases not matched to a gene. The CDR3 is 14 residues long. The chain uses TRBV7-2 and TRBJ1-1; 7 nucleotides agree with TRBD1. The sequence derives from a woman in her 30s in good health. Sequenced: memory CD4+ T cells sorted from blood. Subset specified: CD45RA-negative fraction. CDR3 DNA: TGTGCCAGCAGCTGGGGACAGACGTATCCTGAAGCTTTCTTT. It encodes CASSWGQTYPEAFF.